This T cell receptor (beta chain) was sequenced during a study of T cells in Graves' hyperthyroidism and ophthalmopathy. About this clonotype: The antigen is not known.

Study-wide points: Ophthalmopathy and stable hyperthyroidism were told apart by a 13 V-J model. Clonotypes that were expanded in thyroid above 0.001 mostly appeared in blood too.

Across 18 months, stable Graves' hyperthyroidism was marked by no progression to ophthalmopathy. RNA transcripts provided the source from which TCR beta CDR3 regions were amplified. Researchers ran a first-round RT-PCR on the TCR CDR3 using the HTBI primer set. TCRdb recomputed calls from the multiplex PCR reads with MiXCR, one row per CDR3 protein. The sample yields about 420,000 distinct CDR3 sequences, approximately 14% seen once. Germline V gene lookup returns CDR1 SGHNT and CDR2 YYREEE (reference sequence). Germline trimming cut 4 bases from V and 3 bases from J; bases unmatched to any gene: 7. This CDR3 contains 14 residues.

The specimen sequenced was blood. The chain couples TRBV5-4 to TRBJ2-7; 7 positions agree with TRBD1. This sequence originates from a woman younger than 30 with Graves' hyperthyroidism. In DNA form, the CDR3 reads TGTGCCAGCAGCGATAAGAGGGGGCACTACGAGCAGTACTTC. Translating gives CASSDKRGHYEQYF. The variable domain in full, completed from reference TRBV5-4 and TRBJ2-7, reads ETGVTQSPTHLIKTRGQQVTLRCSSQSGHNTVSWYQQALGQGPQFIFQYYREEENGRGNFPPRFSGLQFPNYSSELNVNALELDDSALYLCASSDKRGHYEQYFGPGTRLTVT.